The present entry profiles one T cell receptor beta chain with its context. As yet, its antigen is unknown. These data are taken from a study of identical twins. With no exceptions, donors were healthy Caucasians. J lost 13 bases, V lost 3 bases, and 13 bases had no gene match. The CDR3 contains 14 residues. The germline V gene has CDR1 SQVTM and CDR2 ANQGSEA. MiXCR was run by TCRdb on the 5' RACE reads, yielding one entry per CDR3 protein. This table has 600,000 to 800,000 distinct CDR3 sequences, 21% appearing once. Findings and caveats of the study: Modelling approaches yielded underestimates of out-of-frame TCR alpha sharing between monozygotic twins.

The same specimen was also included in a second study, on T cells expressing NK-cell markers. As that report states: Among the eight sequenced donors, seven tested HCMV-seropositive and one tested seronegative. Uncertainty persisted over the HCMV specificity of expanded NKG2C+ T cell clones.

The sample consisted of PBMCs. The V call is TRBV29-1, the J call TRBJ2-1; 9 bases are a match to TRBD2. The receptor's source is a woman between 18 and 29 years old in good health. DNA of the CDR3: TGCAGCGTTGACAGTCAAGGGGCTAGCGGGGATCAGTTCTTC. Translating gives CSVDSQGASGDQFF.